This T cell receptor (beta chain) appears in the sequencing data of a study of T cells in Graves' hyperthyroidism and ophthalmopathy. Looking at the study overall: Blood was drawn when the patient was first diagnosed and still untreated.

This clonotype was counted a few times. The authors obtained PBMCs from 10 ml of fresh peripheral blood. Germline-derived CDR1 and CDR2 are SGHVS and FNYEAQ. This CDR3 comprises 16 residues. V gave up 1 base and J gave up 5 bases; unmatched junction bases: 5. RNA transcripts gave rise to amplified TCR beta CDR3 regions. When the TCR CDR3 underwent first-round RT-PCR, the HTBI primer set was used. TCRdb ran MiXCR on the multiplex PCR reads and lists one entry per CDR3 protein. The data show 660,000 or so distinct CDR3 sequences, more than 20% seen once. Sequencing used blood. The chain carries TRBV7-6 and TRBJ2-5, with TRBD2 matching 12 bases. This receptor was taken from a man aged 25 to 40 with Graves' ophthalmopathy. The DNA for the CDR3 is TGTGCCAGCAGCTTAGTTGCTAGCGGGAGGGCTGAGACCCAGTACTTC. Its protein is CASSLVASGRAETQYF.